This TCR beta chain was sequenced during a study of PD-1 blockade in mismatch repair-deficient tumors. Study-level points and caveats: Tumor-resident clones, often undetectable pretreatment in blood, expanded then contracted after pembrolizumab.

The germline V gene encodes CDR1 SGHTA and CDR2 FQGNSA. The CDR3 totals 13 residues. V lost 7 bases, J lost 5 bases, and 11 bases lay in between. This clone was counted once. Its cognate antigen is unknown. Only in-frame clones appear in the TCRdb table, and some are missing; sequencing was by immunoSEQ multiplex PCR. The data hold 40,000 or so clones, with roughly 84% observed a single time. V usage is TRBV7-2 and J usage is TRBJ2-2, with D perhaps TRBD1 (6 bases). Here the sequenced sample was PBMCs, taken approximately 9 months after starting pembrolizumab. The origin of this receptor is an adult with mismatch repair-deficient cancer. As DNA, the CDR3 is TGTGCCAGCAACCAAGGGACAACCGGGGAGCTGTTTTTT. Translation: CASNQGTTGELFF.